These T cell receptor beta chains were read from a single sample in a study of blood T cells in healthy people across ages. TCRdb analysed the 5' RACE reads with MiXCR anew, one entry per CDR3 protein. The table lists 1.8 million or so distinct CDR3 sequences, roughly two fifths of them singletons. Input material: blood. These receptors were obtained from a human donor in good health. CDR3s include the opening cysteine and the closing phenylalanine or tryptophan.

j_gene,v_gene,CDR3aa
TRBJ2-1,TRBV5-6,CASSPGSDEQFF
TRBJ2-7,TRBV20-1,CSACRRPYEQYF
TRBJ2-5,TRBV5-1,CASSESSGVETQYF
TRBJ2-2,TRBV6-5,CAAVGANTGELFF
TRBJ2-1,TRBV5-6,CAGSIPGQGAGEQFF
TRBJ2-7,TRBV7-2,CASGLQGAGEQYF
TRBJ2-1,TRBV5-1,CASSLARPGFDEQFF
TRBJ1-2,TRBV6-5,CASSYWRDRASGGYGYTF
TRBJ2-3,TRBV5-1,CASSFSSPSTDTQYF
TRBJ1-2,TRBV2,CASSGGSTRGYTF
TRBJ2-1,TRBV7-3,CASSPPGVTGEQFF
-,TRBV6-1,CASSGFSGGARYEQYF
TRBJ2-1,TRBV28,CASNSGLAGINEQFF
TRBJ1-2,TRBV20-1,CSALYRQGYGYTF
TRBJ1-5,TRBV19,CASSPRTGVYNQPQHF
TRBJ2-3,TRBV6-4,CASSEADTQYF
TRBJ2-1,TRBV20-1,CSAPSAARDWNEQFF
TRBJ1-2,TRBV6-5,CASKDRVYGYTF
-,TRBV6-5,CASSRGRLRLETQYF
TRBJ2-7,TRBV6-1,CASSELSTGSEQYF
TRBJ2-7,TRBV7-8,CASSWVDEQYF
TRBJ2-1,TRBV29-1,CSVGGSGRSSYNEQFF
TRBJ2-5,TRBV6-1,CASSNNRDQETQYF
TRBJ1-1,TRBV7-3,CASSSTPEYEAFF
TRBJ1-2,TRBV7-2,CASSLGRTGVDGYTF
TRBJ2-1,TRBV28,CASSFSTALQFF
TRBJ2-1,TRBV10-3,CAISVQTVGLNEQFF
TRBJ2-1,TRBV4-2,CASSPTGRPTYNEQFF
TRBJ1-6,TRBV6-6,CASSYSGSDSPLHF
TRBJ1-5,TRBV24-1,CATSDPTGDSNQPQHF
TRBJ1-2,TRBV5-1,CAGSLGGTLDYGYTF
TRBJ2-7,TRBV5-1,CASTGTFGEQYF
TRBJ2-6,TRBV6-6,CASRRGEGGANVLTF
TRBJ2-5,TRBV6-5,CASSTLGLAGETQYF
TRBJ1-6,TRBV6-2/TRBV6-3,CASRPTPGADYNSPLHF
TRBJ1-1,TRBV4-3,CASSQVATGTKDTEAFF
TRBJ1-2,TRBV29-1,CSVEGGSFGGNYGYTF
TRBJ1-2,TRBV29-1,CSVGDDRLYGYTF
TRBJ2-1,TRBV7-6,CASSRTDGPNEQFF
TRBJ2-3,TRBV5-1,CASSSQGHGGTDTQYF
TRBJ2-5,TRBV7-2,CASSPMQGLTKRETQYF
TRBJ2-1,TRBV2,CASSIRQGARETQFF
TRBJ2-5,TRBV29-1,CSGQQGGQETQYF
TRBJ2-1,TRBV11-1,CASSLGLAGARTEGEQFF
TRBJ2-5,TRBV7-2,CASSPPGYQETQYF
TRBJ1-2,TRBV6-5,CASSYSRDGTGGYGYTF
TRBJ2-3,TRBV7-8,CASSLMVASDTQYF
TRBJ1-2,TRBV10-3,CAISEQRVGGYTF
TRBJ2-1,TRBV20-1,CSARVFFGRSYNEQFF
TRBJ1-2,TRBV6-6,CASSQDRSGYTF
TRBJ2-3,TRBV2,CASSVSASTDTQYF